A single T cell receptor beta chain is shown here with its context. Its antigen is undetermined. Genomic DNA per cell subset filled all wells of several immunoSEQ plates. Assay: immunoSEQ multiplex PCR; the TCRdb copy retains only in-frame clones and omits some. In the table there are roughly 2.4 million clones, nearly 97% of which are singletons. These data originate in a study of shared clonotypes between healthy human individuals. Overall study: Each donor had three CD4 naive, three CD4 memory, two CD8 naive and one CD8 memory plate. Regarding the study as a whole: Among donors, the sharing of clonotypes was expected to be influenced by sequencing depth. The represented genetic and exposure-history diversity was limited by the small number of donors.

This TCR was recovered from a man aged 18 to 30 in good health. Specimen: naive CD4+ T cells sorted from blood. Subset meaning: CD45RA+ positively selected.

The chain's CDR3 is CASSLLGELTDTQYF. The CDR3 DNA is TGTGCCAGCAGCTTATTGGGGGAGCTCACAGATACGCAGTATTTT. The rearrangement links TRBV11-3 to TRBJ2-3; D may correspond to TRBD1 or TRBD2 (5 bases each). CDR1 SGHNT and CDR2 YENEEA come from the germline V gene. Trimming stripped 2 bases from V and 2 bases from J, with 11 bases between. The CDR3 sequence is 15 residues long.